This T cell receptor (beta chain) appears in the sequencing data of a study of tumor-infiltrating lymphocytes in primary liver carcinoma. Study summary: Subjects consisted of male and female patients aged 30 to 69 years. The neoplasms were of stage T1-T3 N0M0, with dimensions of roughly 4.2 to 10 cm across. Findings of the study overall: Tumors reached a significantly greater top-250-clone fraction than blood did (p = 0.039).

With 3 bases removed from V and 2 bases from J, the gap between germline ends came to 4 bases. In germline, CDR1 is MDHEN, CDR2 SYDVKM. The CDR3 is made up of 13 amino acids. Both RNA and DNA were isolated together from about 21-30 mg of bulk tissue that had not been sorted. This clonotype has ten or more counts. Antigen unknown. TCR beta cDNA was prepared out of about 510 ng total RNA by means of a constant-region primer. Slightly modified ARM-PCR with three nested multiplex PCR rounds yielded TCR beta libraries. Use of TRBV1-TRBV30 forward primers with a C-beta reverse primer characterized the first two PCR rounds, which lasted around 9 cycles each. Using its own MiXCR run on the multiplex PCR reads, TCRdb lists one record per CDR3 protein. The sample yields over 100,000 distinct CDR3 sequences, roughly 70% seen once.

The chain is built from TRBV28 and TRBJ2-2; D not resolved. What was sequenced was tumor-adjacent normal liver tissue. The sequence was collected from a woman aged 60-75 years with primary liver carcinoma and hepatitis B virus infection. The CDR3 sequence: CASSFQNTGELFF. In DNA form, the CDR3 reads TGTGCCAGCAGTTTCCAAAACACCGGGGAGCTGTTTTTT.